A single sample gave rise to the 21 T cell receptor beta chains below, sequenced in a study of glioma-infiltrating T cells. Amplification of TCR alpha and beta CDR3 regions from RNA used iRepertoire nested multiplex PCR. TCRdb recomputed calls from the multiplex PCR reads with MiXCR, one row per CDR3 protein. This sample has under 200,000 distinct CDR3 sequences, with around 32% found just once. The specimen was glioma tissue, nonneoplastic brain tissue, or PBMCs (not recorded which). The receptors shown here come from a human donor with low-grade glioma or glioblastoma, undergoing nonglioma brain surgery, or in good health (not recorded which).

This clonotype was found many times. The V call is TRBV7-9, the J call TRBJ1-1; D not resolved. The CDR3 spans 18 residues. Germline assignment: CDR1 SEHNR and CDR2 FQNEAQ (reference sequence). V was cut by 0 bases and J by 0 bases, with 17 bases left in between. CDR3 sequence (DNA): TGTGCCAGCAGCTTAGCGTTCCTGCGGAAAGTAATGAACACTGAAGCTTTCTTT. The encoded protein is CASSLAFLRKVMNTEAFF.

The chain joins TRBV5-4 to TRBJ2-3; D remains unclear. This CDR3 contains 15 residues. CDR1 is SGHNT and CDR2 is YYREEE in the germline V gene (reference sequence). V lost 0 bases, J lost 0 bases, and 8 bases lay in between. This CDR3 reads CASSLVSFSTDTQYF. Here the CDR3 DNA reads TGTGCCAGCAGCTTGGTGTCTTTTAGCACAGATACGCAGTATTTT.

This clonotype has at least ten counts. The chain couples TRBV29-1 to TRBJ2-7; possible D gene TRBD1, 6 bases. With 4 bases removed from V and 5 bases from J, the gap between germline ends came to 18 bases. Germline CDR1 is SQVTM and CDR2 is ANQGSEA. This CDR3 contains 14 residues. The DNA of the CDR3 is TGCAGCGTTGTGCAACAGGGAAGCATCCACGAGCAGTACTTC. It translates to CSVVQQGSIHEQYF.

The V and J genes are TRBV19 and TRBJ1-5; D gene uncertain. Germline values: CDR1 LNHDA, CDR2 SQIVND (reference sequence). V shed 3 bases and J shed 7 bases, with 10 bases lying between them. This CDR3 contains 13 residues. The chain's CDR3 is CASSINVRQPQHF. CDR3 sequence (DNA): TGTGCCAGTAGTATTAATGTGAGGCAGCCCCAGCATTTT. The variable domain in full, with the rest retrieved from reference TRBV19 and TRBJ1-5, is DGGITQSPKYLFRKEGQNVTLSCEQNLNHDAMYWYRQDPGQGLRLIYYSQIVNDFQKGDIAEGYSVSREKKESFPLTVTSAQKNPTAFYLCASSINVRQPQHFGDGTRLSIL.

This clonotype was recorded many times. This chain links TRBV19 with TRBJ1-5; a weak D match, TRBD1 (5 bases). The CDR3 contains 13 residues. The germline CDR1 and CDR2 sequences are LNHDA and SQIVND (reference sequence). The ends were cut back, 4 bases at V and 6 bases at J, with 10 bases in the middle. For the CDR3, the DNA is TGTGCCAGTAGTAAAGGGGAACTTCAGCCCCAGCATTTT. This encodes CASSKGELQPQHF.

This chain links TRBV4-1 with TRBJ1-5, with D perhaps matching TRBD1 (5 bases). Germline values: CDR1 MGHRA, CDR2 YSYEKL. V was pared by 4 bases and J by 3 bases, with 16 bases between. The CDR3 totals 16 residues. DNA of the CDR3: TGCGCCAGCAGCCCCGAGATGGGGCTGATCAATCAGCCCCAGCATTTT. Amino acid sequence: CASSPEMGLINQPQHF.

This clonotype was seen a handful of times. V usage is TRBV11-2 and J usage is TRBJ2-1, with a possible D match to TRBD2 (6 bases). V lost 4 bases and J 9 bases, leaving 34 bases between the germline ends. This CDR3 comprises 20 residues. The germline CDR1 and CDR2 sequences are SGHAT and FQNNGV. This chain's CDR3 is CASSSLAGRGLMRAQGEQFF. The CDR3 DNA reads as TGTGCCAGCAGCTCCCTCGCGGGACGGGGCCTCATGCGGGCACAAGGTGAGCAGTTCTTC.

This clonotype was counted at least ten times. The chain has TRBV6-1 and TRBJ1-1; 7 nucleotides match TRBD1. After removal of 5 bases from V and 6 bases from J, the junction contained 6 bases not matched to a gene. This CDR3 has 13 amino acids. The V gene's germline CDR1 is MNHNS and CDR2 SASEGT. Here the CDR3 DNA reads TGTGCCAGCAGTTATGACAGGGCCGCTGAAGCTTTCTTT. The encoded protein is CASSYDRAAEAFF.

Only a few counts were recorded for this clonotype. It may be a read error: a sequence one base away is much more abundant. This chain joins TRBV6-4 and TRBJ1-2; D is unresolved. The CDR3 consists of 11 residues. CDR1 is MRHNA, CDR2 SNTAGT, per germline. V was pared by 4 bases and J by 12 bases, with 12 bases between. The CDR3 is CASSGAGGDTF. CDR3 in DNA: TGTGCCAGCAGTGGAGCTGGAGGCGACACCTTC.

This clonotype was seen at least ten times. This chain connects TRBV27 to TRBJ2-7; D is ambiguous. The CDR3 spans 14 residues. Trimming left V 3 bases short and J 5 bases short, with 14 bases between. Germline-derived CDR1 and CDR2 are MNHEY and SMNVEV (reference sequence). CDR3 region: CASSFNFIANEQYF. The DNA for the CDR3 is TGTGCCAGCAGTTTTAACTTCATCGCCAACGAGCAGTACTTC.

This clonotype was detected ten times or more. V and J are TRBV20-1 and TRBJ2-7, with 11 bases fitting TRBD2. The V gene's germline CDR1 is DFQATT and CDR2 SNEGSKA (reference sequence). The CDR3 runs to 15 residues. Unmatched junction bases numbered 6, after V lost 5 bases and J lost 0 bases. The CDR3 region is CSAGTSGGSSYEQYF. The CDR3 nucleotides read TGCAGTGCTGGGACTAGCGGAGGGAGCTCCTACGAGCAGTACTTC.

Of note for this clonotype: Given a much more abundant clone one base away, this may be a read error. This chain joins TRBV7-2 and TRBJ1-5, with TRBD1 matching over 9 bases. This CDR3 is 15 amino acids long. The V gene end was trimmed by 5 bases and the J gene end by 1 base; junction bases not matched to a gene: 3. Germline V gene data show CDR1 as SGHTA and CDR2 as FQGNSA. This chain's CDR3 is CASSVGQGSNQPQHF. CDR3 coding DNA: TGTGCCAGCAGCGTAGGACAGGGGAGCAATCAGCCCCAGCATTTT.

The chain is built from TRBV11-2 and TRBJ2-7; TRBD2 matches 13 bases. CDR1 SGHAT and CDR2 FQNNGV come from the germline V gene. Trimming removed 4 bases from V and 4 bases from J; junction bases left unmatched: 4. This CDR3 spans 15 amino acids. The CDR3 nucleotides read TGTGCCAGCAGCTACGGGACTAGCGGGGTGTACGAGCAGTACTTC. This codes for CASSYGTSGVYEQYF.

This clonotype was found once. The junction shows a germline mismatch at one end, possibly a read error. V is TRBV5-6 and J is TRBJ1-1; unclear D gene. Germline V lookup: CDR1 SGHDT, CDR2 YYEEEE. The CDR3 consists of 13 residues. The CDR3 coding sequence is TGTGCCAGCAGCTTGGAATCGAACACTAAAGCTTTCTTT. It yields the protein CASSLESNTKAFF.

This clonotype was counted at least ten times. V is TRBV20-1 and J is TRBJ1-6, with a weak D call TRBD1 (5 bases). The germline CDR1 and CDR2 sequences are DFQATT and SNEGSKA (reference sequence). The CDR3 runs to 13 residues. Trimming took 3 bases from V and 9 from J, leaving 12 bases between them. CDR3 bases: TGCAGTGCTAGTCTCAGGGAAAGTTCACCCCTCCACTTT. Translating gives CSASLRESSPLHF.

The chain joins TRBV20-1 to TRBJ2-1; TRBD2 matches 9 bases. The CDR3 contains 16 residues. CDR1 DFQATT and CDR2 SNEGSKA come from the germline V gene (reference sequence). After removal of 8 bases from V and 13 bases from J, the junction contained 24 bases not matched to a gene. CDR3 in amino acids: CSPTAGGSQYQETQFF. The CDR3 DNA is TGCAGTCCTACGGCGGGAGGGTCTCAGTACCAAGAGACCCAGTTCTTC.

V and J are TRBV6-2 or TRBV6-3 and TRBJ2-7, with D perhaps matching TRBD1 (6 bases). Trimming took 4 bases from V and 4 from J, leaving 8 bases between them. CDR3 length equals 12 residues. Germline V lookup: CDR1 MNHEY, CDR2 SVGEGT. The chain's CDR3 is CASSSRGYEQYF. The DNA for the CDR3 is TGTGCCAGCAGTTCTAGGGGGTACGAGCAGTACTTC.

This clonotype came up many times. CDR3 nucleotides: TGTGCCAGCTCGTCAACTAGCGGGAACGGCTATGAGCAGTTCTTC. Translated: CASSSTSGNGYEQFF. J is TRBJ2-1 and V is TRBV18; the match to TRBD2 covers 10 bases. CDR1 is KGHSH, CDR2 LQKENI, per germline. CDR3 size: 15 residues. V lost 6 bases, J lost 8 bases, and 10 bases stayed unmatched.

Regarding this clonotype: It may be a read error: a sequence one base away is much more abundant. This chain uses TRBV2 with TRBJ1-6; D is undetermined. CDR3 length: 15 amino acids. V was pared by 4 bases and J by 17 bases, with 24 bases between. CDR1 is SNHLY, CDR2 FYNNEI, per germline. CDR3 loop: CASSVSDSYNSPIHF. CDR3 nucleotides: TGTGCCAGCAGTGTTTCGGACTCCTATAATTCGCCCATCCACTTT.

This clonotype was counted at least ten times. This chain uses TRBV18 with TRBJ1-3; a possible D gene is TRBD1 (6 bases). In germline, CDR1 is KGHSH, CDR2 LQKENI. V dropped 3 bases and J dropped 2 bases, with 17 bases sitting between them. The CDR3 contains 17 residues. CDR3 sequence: CASSPSGTRSTGNTIYF. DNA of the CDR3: TGTGCCAGCTCACCTTCCGGGACACGGAGTACTGGAAACACCATATATTTT.

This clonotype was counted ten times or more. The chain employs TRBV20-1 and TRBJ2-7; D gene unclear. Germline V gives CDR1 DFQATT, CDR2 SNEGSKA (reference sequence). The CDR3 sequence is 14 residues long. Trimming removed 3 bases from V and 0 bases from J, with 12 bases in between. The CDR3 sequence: CSASPPASSYEQYF. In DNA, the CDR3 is TGCAGTGCTAGTCCCCCAGCGAGCTCCTACGAGCAGTACTTC.